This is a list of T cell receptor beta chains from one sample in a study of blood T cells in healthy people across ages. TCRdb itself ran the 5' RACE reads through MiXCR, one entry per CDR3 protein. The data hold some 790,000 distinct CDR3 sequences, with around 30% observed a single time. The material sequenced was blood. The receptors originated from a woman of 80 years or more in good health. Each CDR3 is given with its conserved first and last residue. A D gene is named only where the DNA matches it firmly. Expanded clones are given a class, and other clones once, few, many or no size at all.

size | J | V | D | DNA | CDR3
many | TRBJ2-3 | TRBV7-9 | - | TGTGCCAGCAGCTTACGGGGGGCTCTTGATACGCAGTATTTT | CASSLRGALDTQYF
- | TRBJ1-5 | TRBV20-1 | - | TGCAGTGCCGCCGGGTTCACAGGCCCCGTTAGTGGCAATCAGCCCCAGCATTTT | CSAAGFTGPVSGNQPQHF
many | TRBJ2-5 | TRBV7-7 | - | TGTGCCAGCAGTACGGGTGACAAAGAGACCCAGTACTTC | CASSTGDKETQYF
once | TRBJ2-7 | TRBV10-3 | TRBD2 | TGTGCCATCAGCGCCGGGACTAACGGCCAAGAGACCCGGTACTTC | CAISAGTNGQETRYF
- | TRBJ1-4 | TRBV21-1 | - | TGTGCCAGCAGCAACTTGGGGGGAACAAGGACTAATGAAAAACTGTTTTTT | CASSNLGGTRTNEKLFF
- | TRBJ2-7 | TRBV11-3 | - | TGTGCCAGCAGCTTCAGGGTGGGGGAGCAGTACTTC | CASSFRVGEQYF
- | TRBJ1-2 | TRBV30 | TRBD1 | TGTGCCTGGACAACCAGGGACAGGGGATTTTATGGCTACACCTTC | CAWTTRDRGFYGYTF
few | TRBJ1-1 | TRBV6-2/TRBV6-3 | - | TGTGCCAGCAGTTACAGGTACACTGAAGCTTTCTTT | CASSYRYTEAFF
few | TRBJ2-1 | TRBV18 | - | TGTGCCAGCTCACCACCCGAAGCGTATGAGCAGTTCTTC | CASSPPEAYEQFF
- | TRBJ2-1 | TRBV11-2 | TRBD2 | TGTGCCAGCAGCTTAGATCGACTAGCGGGGGGGCCCGAGCAGTTCTTC | CASSLDRLAGGPEQFF
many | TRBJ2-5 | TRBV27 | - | TGTGCCAGCAGTATCAGGGTTGGAAAGACCCAGTACTTC | CASSIRVGKTQYF
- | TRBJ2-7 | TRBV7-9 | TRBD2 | TGTGCCAGCAGCTTACACGGGGGGGGTTACAATGAGCAGTACTTC | CASSLHGGGYNEQYF
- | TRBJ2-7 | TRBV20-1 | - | TGCAGTGCTACATCAGGGGTAAACTCCTACGAGCAGTACTTC | CSATSGVNSYEQYF
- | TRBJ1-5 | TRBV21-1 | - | TGTGCCAGTACCGGGACAGGGGGGACCTATAGCAATCAGCCCCAGCATTTT | CASTGTGGTYSNQPQHF
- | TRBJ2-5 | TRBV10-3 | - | TGTGCCATCAGTGAAGATTTGAAGGGGCAGTACTTC | CAISEDLKGQYF
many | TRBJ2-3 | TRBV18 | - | TGTGCCAGCTCACTTCAAGGAGGGGGCTTCACAGATACGCAGTATTTT | CASSLQGGGFTDTQYF
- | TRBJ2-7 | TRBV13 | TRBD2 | TGTGCCAGCAGCTTACTAGCGGGAGGTTTAGACGAGCAGTACTTC | CASSLLAGGLDEQYF
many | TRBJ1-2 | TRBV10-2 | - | TGCGCCAGCAGTGAAGGGGGGGGGAATGGCTACACCTTC | CASSEGGGNGYTF
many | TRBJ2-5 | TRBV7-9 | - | TGTGCCAGCAGCCCCTATATCTCACACCAAGAGACCCAGTACTTC | CASSPYISHQETQYF
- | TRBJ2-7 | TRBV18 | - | TGTGCCAGCTCACCACCTTCAGGGGCGGAGGAGCAGTACTTC | CASSPPSGAEEQYF
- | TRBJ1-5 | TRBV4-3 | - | TGCGCCAGCAGCCAAGATTACCGGGTGACAGCAAGCAATCAGCCCCAGCATTTT | CASSQDYRVTASNQPQHF
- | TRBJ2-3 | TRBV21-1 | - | TGTGCCAGCAGCAAAATGGCAGGGGGTAGCACAGATACGCAGTATTTT | CASSKMAGGSTDTQYF
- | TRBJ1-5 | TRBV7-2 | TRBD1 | TGTGCCAGCAGACCCGGGACAGGGGTTTTGTCGCCCCAGCATTTT | CASRPGTGVLSPQHF
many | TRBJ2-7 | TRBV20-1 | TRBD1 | TGCAGTGCCGGACAGGGGGCTCAGGCCTACGAGCAGTACTTC | CSAGQGAQAYEQYF
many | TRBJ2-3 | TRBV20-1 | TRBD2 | TGCAGTGCTGTAGGGACTAGCGGAAACACAGATACGCAGTATTTT | CSAVGTSGNTDTQYF
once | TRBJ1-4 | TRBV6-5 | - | TGTGCCAGCAGTTACTCAGGGAATGAAAAACTGTTTTTT | CASSYSGNEKLFF
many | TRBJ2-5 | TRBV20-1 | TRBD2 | TGCAGTGCTCTCCTAGCGGGGGGCCAAGAGACCCAGTACTTC | CSALLAGGQETQYF
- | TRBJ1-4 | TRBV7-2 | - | TGTGCCAGCAGCCCGGACGGGCCATCTAATGAAAAACTGTTTTTT | CASSPDGPSNEKLFF
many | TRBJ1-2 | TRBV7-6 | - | TGTGCCAGCAGCTCTAGCTTTCGAGATGGCTACACCTTC | CASSSSFRDGYTF
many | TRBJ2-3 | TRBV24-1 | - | TGTGCCACCAGTGATCCGGCCCTCGAGGGGGAAGTAGATACGCAGTATTTT | CATSDPALEGEVDTQYF
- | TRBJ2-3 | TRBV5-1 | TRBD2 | TGCGCCAGCAGCTTGGAACTAGCGGGGGGGAGAAGCACAGATACGCAGTATTTT | CASSLELAGGRSTDTQYF
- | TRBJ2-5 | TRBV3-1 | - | TGTGCCAGCAGCCACCGGACGTCAAGTCAAAAATTTCAAGAGACCCAGTACTTC | CASSHRTSSQKFQETQYF
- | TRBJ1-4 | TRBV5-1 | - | TGCGCCAGCAGCTTGGGCCCGACAGGAGCGATTACAACTAATGAAAAACTGTTTTTT | CASSLGPTGAITTNEKLFF
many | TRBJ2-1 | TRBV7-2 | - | TGTGCCAGCAGCACGCTAGGGGGGTCTACTTACAATGAGCAGTTCTTC | CASSTLGGSTYNEQFF
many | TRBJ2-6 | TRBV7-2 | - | TGTGCCAGCAGCTCAGGGGTTAACGGGGCCAACGTCCTGACTTTC | CASSSGVNGANVLTF
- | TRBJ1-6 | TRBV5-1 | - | TGCGCCAGCAGCTTTACGGTAACCGGGACAAGGAATAATTCACCCCTCCACTTT | CASSFTVTGTRNNSPLHF
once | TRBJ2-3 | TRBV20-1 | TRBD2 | TGCAGTGCGGACCTTCGACTAGCGGGTAGCACAGATACGCAGTATTTT | CSADLRLAGSTDTQYF
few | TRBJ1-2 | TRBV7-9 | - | TGTGCCAGCAGCTGGAATCCAGGATATGGCTACACCTTC | CASSWNPGYGYTF
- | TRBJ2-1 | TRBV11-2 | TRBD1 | TGTGCCAGCAGACACTTTATCCCCGGGACAGGGGGTCGCAATGAGCAGTTCTTC | CASRHFIPGTGGRNEQFF
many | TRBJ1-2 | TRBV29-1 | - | TGCAGCGCCGGCGACTATGGCTACACCTTC | CSAGDYGYTF
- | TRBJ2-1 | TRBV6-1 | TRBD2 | TGTGCCAGCATCTCCCTAGCGGGCATTTACAATGAGCAGTTCTTC | CASISLAGIYNEQFF
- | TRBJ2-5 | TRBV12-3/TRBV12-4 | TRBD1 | TGTGCCAGCAGCACCGGGACAGGAGTTGCAGAGACCCAGTACTTC | CASSTGTGVAETQYF
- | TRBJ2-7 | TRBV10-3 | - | TGTGCCATCGGCGGGGGCGGGGGAATCTACGAGCAGTACTTC | CAIGGGGGIYEQYF
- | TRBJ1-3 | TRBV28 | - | TGTGCCAGCAGGGCGCCGGGTGCAGGAAACACCATATATTTT | CASRAPGAGNTIYF
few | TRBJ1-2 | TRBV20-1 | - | TGCAGTGCTAGAGATATTGGAGGTTGGAACTATGGCTACACCTTC | CSARDIGGWNYGYTF
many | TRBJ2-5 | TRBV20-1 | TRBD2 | TGCAGTGCTTATAGCGGGGGGGCTCTGGAGACCCAGTACTTC | CSAYSGGALETQYF
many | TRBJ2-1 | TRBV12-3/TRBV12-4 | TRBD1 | TGTGCCAGCAGCCGCGACAGGGGGCACGATCCCTACAATGAGCAGTTCTTC | CASSRDRGHDPYNEQFF
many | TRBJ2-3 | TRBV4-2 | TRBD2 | TGTGCCAGCAGCCACCGAGGACTAGCGGGGGCCTCGGCTTCTAGCACAGATACGCAGTATTTT | CASSHRGLAGASASSTDTQYF
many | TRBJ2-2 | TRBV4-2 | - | TGTGCCAGCAGCCAAAGCGGGGAGCTGTTTTTT | CASSQSGELFF
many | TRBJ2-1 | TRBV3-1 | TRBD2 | TGTGCCAGCAGCCCGTCTGGGGGGGTCCCCAATGAGCAGTTCTTC | CASSPSGGVPNEQFF
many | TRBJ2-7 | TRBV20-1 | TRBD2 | TGCAGTGCCCAGGGGCTAGCGGGGGATGGTGAGCAGTACTTC | CSAQGLAGDGEQYF
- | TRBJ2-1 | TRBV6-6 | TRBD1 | TGCGGATCTAGACCGACAGGGTGGGACAATGAGCAGTTCTTC | CGSRPTGWDNEQFF
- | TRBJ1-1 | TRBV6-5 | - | TGTGCCAGCAGGAGAGGGGGAACTGAAGCTTTCTTT | CASRRGGTEAFF
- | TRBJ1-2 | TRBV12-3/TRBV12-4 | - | TGTGTCAGCAGTTTCGGGGCAGGTGATGGCAACACCTTC | CVSSFGAGDGNTF
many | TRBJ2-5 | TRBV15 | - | TGTGCCACCAGCAGAGATCGCCAGCTCCAAGAGACCCAGTACTTC | CATSRDRQLQETQYF
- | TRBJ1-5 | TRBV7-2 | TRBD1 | TGTGCCAGCAGCACTGCGACAGGGGGAAGCAATCAGCCCCAGCATTTT | CASSTATGGSNQPQHF
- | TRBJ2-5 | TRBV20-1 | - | TGCAGTGCTAGAGATTTCCTGGGCAATGGGCAGTACTTC | CSARDFLGNGQYF